The next 10 T cell receptor beta chains were all read from a single sample in a study of cytomegalovirus exposure and HLA in healthy donors. The PCR made use of 60 Vbeta and 13 Jbeta primers. The repertoire was sequenced with immunoSEQ multiplex PCR; TCRdb's copy has only in-frame clones and lacks some. The sample records more than 110,000 clones, 65% to 90% being singletons. The sample was PBMCs. The receptor source for this set is a female donor in good health and CMV-seronegative.

The chain uses TRBV7-9 and TRBJ1-2; D gene ambiguous. The V gene's germline CDR1 is SEHNR and CDR2 FQNEAQ (reference sequence). The CDR3 length is 16 residues. Between the trimmed V and J ends, which lost 1 base and 0 bases, there was a span of 12 bases. In nucleotides, the CDR3 is TGTGCCAGCAGCTTAGAGGTGGGCCGAGCTAACTATGGCTACACCTTC. The encoded protein is CASSLEVGRANYGYTF.

The rearrangement uses TRBV29-1 and TRBJ2-7; 8 nucleotides agree with TRBD1. V was clipped by 6 bases and J by 1 base; unmatched bases: 14. CDR3 size: 16 residues. Per germline, CDR1 SQVTM and CDR2 ANQGSEA. CDR3 nucleotide sequence: TGCAGCGTCCTTGGGACAGGTACAGGGAGATCCTACGAGCAGTACTTC. This encodes CSVLGTGTGRSYEQYF.

The rearrangement joins TRBV19 to TRBJ2-7; TRBD2 aligns across 8 bases. This CDR3 region has 14 residues. Germline V lookup: CDR1 LNHDA, CDR2 SQIVND (reference sequence). After removal of 1 base from V and 6 bases from J, the junction contained 5 bases not matched to a gene. The CDR3 region has the DNA TGTGCCAGTAGTATAGGGGGACTAGGAAGCGAGCAGTACTTC. It specifies CASSIGGLGSEQYF. The variable domain in full, completed from reference TRBV19 and TRBJ2-7, reads DGGITQSPKYLFRKEGQNVTLSCEQNLNHDAMYWYRQDPGQGLRLIYYSQIVNDFQKGDIAEGYSVSREKKESFPLTVTSAQKNPTAFYLCASSIGGLGSEQYFGPGTRLTVT.

The chain has TRBV5-8 and TRBJ2-2; TRBD2 is a possible D gene (6 bases). The CDR3 spans 16 residues. V was cut by 6 bases and J by 4 bases, with 19 bases left in between. Germline CDR1 SGHTS, CDR2 YDEGEE. CDR3 region: CASTHPGEPLTGELFF. The CDR3 DNA reads TGTGCCAGCACCCATCCGGGAGAGCCCCTCACCGGGGAGCTGTTTTTT.

The chain recombines TRBV6-1 with TRBJ2-7, with D perhaps matching TRBD1 (6 bases). V lost 8 bases and J lost 8, with 19 bases in between. This CDR3 has 13 amino acids. The germline V gene encodes CDR1 MNHNS and CDR2 SASEGT. The CDR3 region is CASDRDISTKQYF. CDR3 DNA sequence: TGTGCCAGCGACCGGGACATCTCTACGAAGCAGTACTTC.

The genes are TRBV4-2 and TRBJ2-5; 13 nucleotides line up with TRBD2. Per germline, CDR1 LGHNA and CDR2 YNFKEQ. V lost 4 bases, J lost 2 bases, and 10 bases stayed unmatched. This CDR3 has 18 amino acids. CDR3 sequence: CASSLLAGGPRGQETQYF. The CDR3 DNA is TGTGCCAGCAGCCTACTAGCGGGAGGGCCCAGGGGACAAGAGACCCAGTACTTC.

CDR3 sequence: CAISEQSSAQTGEQYF. CDR3 DNA: TGTGCCATCAGTGAACAATCTAGCGCACAGACGGGGGAGCAGTACTTC. The chain uses TRBV10-3 and TRBJ2-7, with D maybe TRBD2 (6 bases). This CDR3 comprises 16 residues. Trimming shortened V by 3 bases and J by 7 bases, and 22 bases separated the two germline ends. Germline lookup yields CDR1 ENHRY and CDR2 SYGVKD.

The rearrangement uses TRBV11-2 and TRBJ2-2; TRBD2 matches 13 bases. This CDR3 comprises 19 residues. V lost 2 bases to trimming and J lost 0 bases; unmatched junction nucleotides: 6. From germline, CDR1 is SGHAT and CDR2 FQNNGV. In DNA form, the CDR3 reads TGTGCCAGCAGCTTATATCGGACTAGCGGGAGAGCGAACACCGGGGAGCTGTTTTTT. Protein: CASSLYRTSGRANTGELFF.

The rearrangement links TRBV28 to TRBJ2-7, with a possible D match to TRBD1 (6 bases). From germline, CDR1 is MDHEN and CDR2 SYDVKM. This CDR3 spans 14 amino acids. V shed 10 bases and J shed 6 bases, with 22 bases lying between them. CDR3 DNA sequence: TGTGCCACACAGCGAAGGCAGGGGTGGGGCGAGCAGTACTTC. This sequence encodes CATQRRQGWGEQYF.

The rearrangement uses TRBV14 and TRBJ1-2; D is uncertain. The CDR3 spans 16 residues. The V end lost 0 bases, the J end lost 4 bases, and 15 bases lay between the germline ends. Per the germline V gene, CDR1 is SGHDN and CDR2 is FVKESK. The CDR3 DNA follows: TGTGCCAGCAGCCAAGAGACATCATTTAGGCGCTATGGCTACACCTTC. This encodes CASSQETSFRRYGYTF.